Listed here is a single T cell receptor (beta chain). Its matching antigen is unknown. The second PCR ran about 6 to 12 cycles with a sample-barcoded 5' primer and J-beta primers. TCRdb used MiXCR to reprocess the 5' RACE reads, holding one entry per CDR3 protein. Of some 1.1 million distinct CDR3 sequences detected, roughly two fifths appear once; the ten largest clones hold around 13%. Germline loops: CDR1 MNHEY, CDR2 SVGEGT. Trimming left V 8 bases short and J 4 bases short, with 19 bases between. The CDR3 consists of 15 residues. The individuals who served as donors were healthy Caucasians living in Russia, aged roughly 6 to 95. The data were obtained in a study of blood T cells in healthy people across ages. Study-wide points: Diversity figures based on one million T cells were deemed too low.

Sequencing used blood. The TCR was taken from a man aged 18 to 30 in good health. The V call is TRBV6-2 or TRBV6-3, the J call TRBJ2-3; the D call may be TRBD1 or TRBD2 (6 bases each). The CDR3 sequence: CASGRDKEGSDTQYF. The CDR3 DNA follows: TGTGCCAGCGGGCGGGACAAGGAGGGATCAGATACGCAGTATTTT.